This T cell receptor (beta chain) came from a study of T cell responses to AZD1222 COVID-19 vaccine. About this clone: As yet, its antigen is unknown.

Produced via immunoSEQ multiplex PCR; TCRdb's table is partial and in-frame only. The table lists about 180,000 clones, roughly 92% of them singletons. Overall study findings and caveats: The number of AZD1222 recipients seropositive at baseline was only five to seven. With dominance at 160-218 and 743-854, vaccine-associated CD4 TCRs spanned spike.

Germline CDR1 reads SGHRS; CDR2 reads YFSETQ. V lost 0 bases and J lost 3, with 9 bases in between. This CDR3 spans 14 amino acids. This receptor was identified in an adult who received the AZD1222 COVID-19 vaccine. The sequenced sample was peripheral blood, obtained 28 days after the second AZD1222 dose. The J gene is TRBJ1-1, the V gene TRBV5-1; D gene uncertain. The CDR3 protein is CASSLEGSHTEAFF. The CDR3 DNA follows: TGCGCCAGCAGCTTGGAAGGGAGTCACACTGAAGCTTTCTTT.